The rows below give T cell receptor beta chains drawn from one sample of a study of blood T cell repertoires in COVID-19. The assay was immunoSEQ multiplex PCR, and TCRdb's table has in-frame clones only and misses some. The top ten hold roughly 6.3% of the sample, which has about 300,000 clones, about 90% seen once. Sequencing used peripheral blood. These TCRs come from a woman in her fifties or sixties with COVID-19, enrolled during active disease. CDR3s include the opening cysteine and the closing phenylalanine or tryptophan. D genes are given only for firm matches. Size is stated for part of the rows, as once, few or many counts, or as a class when the clone is expanded.

d_call,j_call,v_call,clone_size,cdr3_nt,cdr3_aa
TRBD1,TRBJ1-2,TRBV15,-,TGTGCCACCAGCGCTGGGACAGGGATCGACGGCTACACCTTC,CATSAGTGIDGYTF
TRBD2,TRBJ2-1,TRBV7-2,-,TGTGCCAGCAGCTTAGTGGGCGGGAGCGGAATATACAATGAGCAGTTCTTC,CASSLVGGSGIYNEQFF
-,TRBJ2-2,TRBV18,-,TGTGCCAGCTCACCACCTATTAGCGAGTCCGGGGAGCTGTTTTTT,CASSPPISESGELFF
TRBD1,TRBJ1-4,TRBV5-8,-,TGTGCCAGCAGCCCGATGGGACAGGGCCTTGAAAAACTGTTTTTT,CASSPMGQGLEKLFF
-,TRBJ2-2,TRBV5-1,-,TGCGCCAGCACCCCTCGACAGACGGACACCGGGGAGCTGTTTTTT,CASTPRQTDTGELFF
-,TRBJ1-5,TRBV11-2,-,TGTGCCAGCAGCTTCAGGGGCGATAGCAATCAGCCCCAGCATTTT,CASSFRGDSNQPQHF
TRBD2,TRBJ2-3,TRBV7-2,-,TGTGCCAGCAGCTTAGCGGGGCCGGGACTAGTAACAGATACGCAGTATTTT,CASSLAGPGLVTDTQYF
-,TRBJ2-1,TRBV10-1,-,TGCGCCAGCAGTTCTGGGGCGGGACGGGGCCTCGTAAAAGAGCAGTTCTTC,CASSSGAGRGLVKEQFF
TRBD1,TRBJ2-7,TRBV3-1/TRBV3-2,-,TGTGCCAGCAGCAACCCGGGACAGGGGGCCTACGAGCAGTACTTC,CASSNPGQGAYEQYF
TRBD1,TRBJ2-5,TRBV19,-,TGTGCCAGTAGTATAGTGGCCGGGACAGGGGCCGAGACCCAGTACTTC,CASSIVAGTGAETQYF
TRBD1,TRBJ1-4,TRBV7-9,-,TGTGCCAGCAGCCCGGCAGGGGGATTCACTAATGAAAAACTGTTTTTT,CASSPAGGFTNEKLFF
-,TRBJ1-3,TRBV29-1,-,TGCAGCGTTGGAAGGGGACTGGGAAACACCATATATTTT,CSVGRGLGNTIYF
-,TRBJ2-3,TRBV3-1/TRBV3-2,-,TGTGCCAGCAGCCAAGGTGTAGGGGGAAGCACAGATACGCAGTATTTT,CASSQGVGGSTDTQYF
TRBD1,TRBJ2-2,TRBV5-4,-,TGTGCCAGCAGCTTGGAAGGGGGCATAGCCGGGAGGGAGCTGTTTTTT,CASSLEGGIAGRELFF
-,TRBJ1-6,TRBV7-6,-,TGTGCCAGCTCCGGGGGTCGGCTGAATTCACCCCTCCACTTT,CASSGGRLNSPLHF
-,TRBJ1-2,TRBV7-9,-,TGTGCCAGCAGCATGACAGCTAACTATGGCTACACCTTC,CASSMTANYGYTF
-,TRBJ1-2,TRBV21-1,-,TGTGCCAGCCGCACCGGGACAGGGGGGGAGAGAAACTATGGCTACACCTTC,CASRTGTGGERNYGYTF
TRBD2,TRBJ2-5,TRBV7-7,-,TGTGCCAGCAGCTTAGGACTAGCGGGACTCCAAGAGACCCAGTACTTC,CASSLGLAGLQETQYF
TRBD1,TRBJ1-1,TRBV6-5,-,TGTGCCAGCAGCCGACAGGGGGGGAACACTGAAGCTTTCTTT,CASSRQGGNTEAFF
TRBD2,TRBJ2-7,TRBV27,-,TGTGCCAGCAGTTCGGGGCTAGCGGGAATCGGGGAGCAGTACTTC,CASSSGLAGIGEQYF
-,TRBJ1-1,TRBV30,once,TGTGCCTGGAGGAACCGGGGAGACACTGAAGCTTTCTTT,CAWRNRGDTEAFF
-,TRBJ2-7,TRBV7-2,-,TGTGCCAGCAGCTTCGGGGGAATGGGGCAGTACTTC,CASSFGGMGQYF
TRBD2,TRBJ2-3,TRBV29-1,-,TGCAGCGTTGGGGGACTAGTGGGCACAGATACGCAGTATTTT,CSVGGLVGTDTQYF
-,TRBJ1-4,TRBV27,-,TGTGCCAGCAGTTTCGCCGGAGCGTCGGAAAAACTGTTTTTT,CASSFAGASEKLFF
TRBD1,TRBJ1-6,TRBV9,-,TGTGCCAGCGCGGGACAGTATAATTCACCCCTCCACTTT,CASAGQYNSPLHF
-,TRBJ1-4,TRBV30,-,TGTGCCTGGAGCGGCGGCGGATTTAATGAAAAACTGTTTTTT,CAWSGGGFNEKLFF
-,TRBJ2-4,TRBV30,-,TGTGCCTGGAGCCCAGGGATCGAAAACATTCAGTACTTC,CAWSPGIENIQYF
TRBD1,TRBJ1-2,TRBV7-9,-,TGTGCCAGCAGCACGTGGGACAGGGATGACTATGGCTACACCTTC,CASSTWDRDDYGYTF
-,TRBJ1-1,TRBV18,-,TGTGCCAGCTCACCACCGGGGGGCACTGAAGCTTTCTTT,CASSPPGGTEAFF
TRBD2,TRBJ2-1,TRBV4-3,-,TGCGCCAGCAGCCAAGCCTTTGTCGGGAGCGGGACCTACAATGAGCAGTTCTTC,CASSQAFVGSGTYNEQFF
-,TRBJ1-2,TRBV10-3,few,TGTGCCATCAGTGACGGGAACTATGGCTACACCTTC,CAISDGNYGYTF
-,TRBJ1-1,TRBV3-1/TRBV3-2,-,TGTGCCAGCAGCCAAGATCGGGGATGGACCACTGAAGCTTTCTTT,CASSQDRGWTTEAFF
-,TRBJ2-3,TRBV24-1,once,TGTGCCACCAGCGGCCGGGACTTATCCTATACGCAGTATTTT,CATSGRDLSYTQYF
-,TRBJ1-3,TRBV5-1,-,TGCGCCAGCAGCTCGTTAAAGGCGGACACCATATATTTT,CASSSLKADTIYF